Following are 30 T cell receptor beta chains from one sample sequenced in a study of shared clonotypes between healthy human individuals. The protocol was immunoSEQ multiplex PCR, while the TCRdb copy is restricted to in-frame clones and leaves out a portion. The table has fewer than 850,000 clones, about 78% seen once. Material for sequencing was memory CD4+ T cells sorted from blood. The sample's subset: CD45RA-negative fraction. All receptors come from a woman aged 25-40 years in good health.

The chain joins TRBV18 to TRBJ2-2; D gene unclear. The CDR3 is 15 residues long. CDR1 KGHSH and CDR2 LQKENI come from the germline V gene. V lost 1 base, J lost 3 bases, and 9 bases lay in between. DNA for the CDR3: TGTGCCAGCTCACCACGAGCTTCCGACACCGGGGAGCTGTTTTTT. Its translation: CASSPRASDTGELFF.

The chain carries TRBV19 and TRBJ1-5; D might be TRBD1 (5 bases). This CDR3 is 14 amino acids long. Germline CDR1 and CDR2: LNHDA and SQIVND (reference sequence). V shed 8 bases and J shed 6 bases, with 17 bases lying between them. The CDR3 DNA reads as TGTGCCAGTGAAATCAGGGCTTCGCGTCAGCCCCAGCATTTT. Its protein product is CASEIRASRQPQHF.

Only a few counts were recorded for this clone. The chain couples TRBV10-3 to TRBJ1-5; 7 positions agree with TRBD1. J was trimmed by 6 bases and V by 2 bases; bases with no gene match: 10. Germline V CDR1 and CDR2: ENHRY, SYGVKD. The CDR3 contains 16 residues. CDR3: CAISEGMAGGSQPQHF. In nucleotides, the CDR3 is TGTGCCATCAGTGAGGGCATGGCAGGGGGGAGTCAGCCCCAGCATTTT.

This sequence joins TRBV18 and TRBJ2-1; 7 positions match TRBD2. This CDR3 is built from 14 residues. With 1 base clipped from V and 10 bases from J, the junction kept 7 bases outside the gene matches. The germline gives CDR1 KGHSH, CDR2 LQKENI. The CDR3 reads CASSPREGSGEQFF. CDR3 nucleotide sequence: TGTGCCAGCTCACCACGGGAGGGGTCGGGGGAGCAGTTCTTC.

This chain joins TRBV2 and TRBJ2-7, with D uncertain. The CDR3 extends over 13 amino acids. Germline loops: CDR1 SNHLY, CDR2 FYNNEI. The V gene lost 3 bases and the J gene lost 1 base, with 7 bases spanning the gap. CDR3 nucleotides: TGTGCCAGCAGTGACTACCTTTCCTACGAGCAGTACTTC. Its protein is CASSDYLSYEQYF.

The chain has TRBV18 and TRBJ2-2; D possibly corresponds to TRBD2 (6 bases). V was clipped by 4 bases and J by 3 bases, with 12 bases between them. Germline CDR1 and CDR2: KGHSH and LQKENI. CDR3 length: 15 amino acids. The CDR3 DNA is TGTGCCAGCTCACAGTTTAGGAGGGACACCGGGGAGCTGTTTTTT. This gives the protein CASSQFRRDTGELFF. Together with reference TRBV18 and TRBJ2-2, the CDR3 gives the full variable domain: NAGVMQNPRHLVRRRGQEARLRCSPMKGHSHVYWYRQLPEEGLKFMVYLQKENIIDESGMPKERFSAEFPKEGPSILRIQQVVRGDSAAYFCASSQFRRDTGELFFGEGSRLTVL.

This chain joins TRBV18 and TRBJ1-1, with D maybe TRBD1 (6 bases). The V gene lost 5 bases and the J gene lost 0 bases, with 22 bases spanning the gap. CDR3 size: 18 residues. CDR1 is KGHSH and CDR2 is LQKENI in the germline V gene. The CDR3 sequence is CASSKGVVGGPLNTEAFF. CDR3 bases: TGTGCCAGCTCAAAGGGGGTTGTGGGAGGGCCCCTGAACACTGAAGCTTTCTTT.

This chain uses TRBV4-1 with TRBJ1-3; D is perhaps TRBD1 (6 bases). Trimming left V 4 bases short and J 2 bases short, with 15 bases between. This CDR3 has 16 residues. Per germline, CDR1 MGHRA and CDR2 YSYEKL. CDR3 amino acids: CASSLMQGITGNTIYF. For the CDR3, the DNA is TGCGCCAGCAGCCTGATGCAGGGGATTACTGGAAACACCATATATTTT.

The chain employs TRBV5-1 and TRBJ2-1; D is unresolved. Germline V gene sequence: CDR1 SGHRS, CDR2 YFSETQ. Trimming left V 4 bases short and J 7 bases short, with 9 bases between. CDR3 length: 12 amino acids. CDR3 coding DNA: TGCGCCAGCAGCGCCACTGAAAATGAGCAGTTCTTC. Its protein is CASSATENEQFF. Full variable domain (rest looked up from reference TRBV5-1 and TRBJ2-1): KAGVTQTPRYLIKTRGQQVTLSCSPISGHRSVSWYQQTPGQGLQFLFEYFSETQRNKGNFPGRFSGRQFSNSRSEMNVSTLELGDSALYLCASSATENEQFFGPGTRLTVL.

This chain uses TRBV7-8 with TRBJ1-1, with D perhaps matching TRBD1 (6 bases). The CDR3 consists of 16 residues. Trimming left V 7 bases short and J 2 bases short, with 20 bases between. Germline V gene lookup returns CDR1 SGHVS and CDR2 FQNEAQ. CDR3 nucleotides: TGTGCCAGCATCCGTTCTGGGGGCTTTCCCAACACTGAAGCTTTCTTT. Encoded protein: CASIRSGGFPNTEAFF.

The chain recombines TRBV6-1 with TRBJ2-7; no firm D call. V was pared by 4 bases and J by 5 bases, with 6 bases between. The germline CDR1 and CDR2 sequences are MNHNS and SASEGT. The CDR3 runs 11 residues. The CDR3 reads CASSGYHEQYF. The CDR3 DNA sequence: TGTGCCAGCAGTGGGTATCACGAGCAGTACTTC.

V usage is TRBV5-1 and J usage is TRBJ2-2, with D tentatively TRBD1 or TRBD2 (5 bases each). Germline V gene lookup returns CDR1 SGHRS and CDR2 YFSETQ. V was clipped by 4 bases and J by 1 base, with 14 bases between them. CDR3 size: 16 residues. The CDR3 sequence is CASSQTGTENTGELFF. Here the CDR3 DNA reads TGCGCCAGCAGCCAAACCGGGACGGAGAACACCGGGGAGCTGTTTTTT. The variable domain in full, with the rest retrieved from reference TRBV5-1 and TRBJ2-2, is KAGVTQTPRYLIKTRGQQVTLSCSPISGHRSVSWYQQTPGQGLQFLFEYFSETQRNKGNFPGRFSGRQFSNSRSEMNVSTLELGDSALYLCASSQTGTENTGELFFGEGSRLTVL.

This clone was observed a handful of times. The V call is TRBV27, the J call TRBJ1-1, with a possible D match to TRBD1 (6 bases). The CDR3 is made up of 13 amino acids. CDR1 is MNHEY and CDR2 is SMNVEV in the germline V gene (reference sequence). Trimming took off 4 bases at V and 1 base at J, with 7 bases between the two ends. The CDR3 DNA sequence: TGTGCCAGCAGTTCACAGGGGAACACTGAAGCTTTCTTT. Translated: CASSSQGNTEAFF.

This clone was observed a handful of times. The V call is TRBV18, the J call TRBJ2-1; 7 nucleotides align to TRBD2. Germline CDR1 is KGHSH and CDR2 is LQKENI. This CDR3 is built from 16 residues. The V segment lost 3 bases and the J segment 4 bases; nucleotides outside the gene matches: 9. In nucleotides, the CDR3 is TGTGCCAGCTCACCGTTTGGGGCGGGAGAGTACAATGAGCAGTTCTTC. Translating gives CASSPFGAGEYNEQFF.

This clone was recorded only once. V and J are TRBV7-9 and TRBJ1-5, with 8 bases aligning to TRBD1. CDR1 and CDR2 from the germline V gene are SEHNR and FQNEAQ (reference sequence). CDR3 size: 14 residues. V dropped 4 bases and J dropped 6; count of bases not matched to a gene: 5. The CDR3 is CASSSGQGGQPQHF. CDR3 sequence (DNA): TGTGCCAGCAGCTCCGGACAGGGCGGTCAGCCCCAGCATTTT.

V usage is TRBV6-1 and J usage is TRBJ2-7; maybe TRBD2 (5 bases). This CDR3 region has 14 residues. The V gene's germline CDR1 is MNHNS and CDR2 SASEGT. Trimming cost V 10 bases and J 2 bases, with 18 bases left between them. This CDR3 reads CAIHALVGTYEQYF. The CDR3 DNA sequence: TGTGCCATCCATGCACTAGTCGGGACCTACGAGCAGTACTTC.

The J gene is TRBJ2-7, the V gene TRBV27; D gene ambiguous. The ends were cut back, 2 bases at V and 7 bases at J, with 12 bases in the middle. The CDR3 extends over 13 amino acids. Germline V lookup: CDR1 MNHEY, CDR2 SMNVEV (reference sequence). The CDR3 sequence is CASSLVPDGEQYF. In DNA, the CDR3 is TGTGCCAGCAGTTTAGTCCCCGATGGAGAGCAGTACTTC.

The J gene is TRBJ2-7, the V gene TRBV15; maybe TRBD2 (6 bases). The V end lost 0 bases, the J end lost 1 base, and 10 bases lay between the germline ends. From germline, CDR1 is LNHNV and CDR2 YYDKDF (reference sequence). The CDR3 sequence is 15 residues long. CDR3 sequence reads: CATSRDRRASYEQYF. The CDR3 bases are TGTGCCACCAGCAGAGATAGGAGGGCATCCTACGAGCAGTACTTC.

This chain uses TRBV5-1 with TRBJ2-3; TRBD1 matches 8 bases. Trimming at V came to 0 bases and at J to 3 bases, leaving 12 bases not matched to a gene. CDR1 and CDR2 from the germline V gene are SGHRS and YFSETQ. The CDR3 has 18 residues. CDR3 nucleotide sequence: TGCGCCAGCAGCTTGGCCGGAAGTAGGACAGGGATGACAGATACGCAGTATTTT. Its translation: CASSLAGSRTGMTDTQYF.

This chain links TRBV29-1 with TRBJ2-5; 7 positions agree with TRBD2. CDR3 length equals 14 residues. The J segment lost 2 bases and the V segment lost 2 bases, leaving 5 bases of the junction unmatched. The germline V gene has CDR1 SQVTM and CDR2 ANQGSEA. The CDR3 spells CSVEFPGGQETQYF. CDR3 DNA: TGCAGCGTTGAATTCCCGGGAGGTCAAGAGACCCAGTACTTC.

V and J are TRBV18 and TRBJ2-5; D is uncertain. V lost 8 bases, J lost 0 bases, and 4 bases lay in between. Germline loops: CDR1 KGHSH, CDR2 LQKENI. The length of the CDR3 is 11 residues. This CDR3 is CASTYQETQYF. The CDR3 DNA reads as TGTGCCAGCACGTACCAAGAGACCCAGTACTTC.

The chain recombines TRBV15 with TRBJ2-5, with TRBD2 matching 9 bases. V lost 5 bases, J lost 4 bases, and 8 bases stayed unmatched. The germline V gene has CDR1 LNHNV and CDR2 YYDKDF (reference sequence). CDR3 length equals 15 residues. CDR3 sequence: CATSPGLATPETQYF. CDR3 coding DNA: TGTGCCACCAGCCCAGGACTAGCGACACCAGAGACCCAGTACTTC. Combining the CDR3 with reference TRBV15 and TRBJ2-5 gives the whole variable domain DAMVIQNPRYQVTQFGKPVTLSCSQTLNHNVMYWYQQKSSQAPKLLFHYYDKDFNNEADTPDNFQSRRPNTSFCFLDIRSPGLGDTAMYLCATSPGLATPETQYFGPGTRLLVL.

CDR3 protein: CASSFQAAEQYF. In DNA, the CDR3 is TGTGCCAGCAGCTTTCAAGCGGCCGAGCAGTACTTC. The chain uses TRBV7-8 and TRBJ2-7; D might be TRBD2 (5 bases). V was cut by 3 bases and J by 6 bases, with 9 bases left in between. Germline loops: CDR1 SGHVS, CDR2 FQNEAQ. This CDR3 comprises 12 residues.

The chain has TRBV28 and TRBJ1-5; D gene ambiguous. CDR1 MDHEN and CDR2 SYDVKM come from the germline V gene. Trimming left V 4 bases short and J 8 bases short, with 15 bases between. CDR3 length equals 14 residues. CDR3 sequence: CASSSFAGSEPQHF. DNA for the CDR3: TGTGCCAGCAGTTCCTTCGCGGGTTCTGAGCCCCAGCATTTT.

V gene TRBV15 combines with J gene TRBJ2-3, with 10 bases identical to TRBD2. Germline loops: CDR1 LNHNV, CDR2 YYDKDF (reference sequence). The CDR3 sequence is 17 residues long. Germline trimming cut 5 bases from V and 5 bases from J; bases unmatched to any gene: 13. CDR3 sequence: CATSYLHSGGTRDTQYF. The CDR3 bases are TGTGCCACCAGCTACCTACATAGCGGGGGGACCCGAGATACGCAGTATTTT. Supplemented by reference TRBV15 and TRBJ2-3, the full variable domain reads DAMVIQNPRYQVTQFGKPVTLSCSQTLNHNVMYWYQQKSSQAPKLLFHYYDKDFNNEADTPDNFQSRRPNTSFCFLDIRSPGLGDTAMYLCATSYLHSGGTRDTQYFGPGTRLTVL.

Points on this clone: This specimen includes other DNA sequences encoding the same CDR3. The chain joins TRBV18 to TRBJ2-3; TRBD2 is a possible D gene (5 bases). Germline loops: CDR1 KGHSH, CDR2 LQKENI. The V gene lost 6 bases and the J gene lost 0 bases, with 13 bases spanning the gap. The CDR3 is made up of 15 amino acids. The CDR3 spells CASSRDYLSTDTQYF. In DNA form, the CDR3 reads TGTGCCAGCTCCCGAGACTACCTTAGCACAGATACGCAGTATTTT.

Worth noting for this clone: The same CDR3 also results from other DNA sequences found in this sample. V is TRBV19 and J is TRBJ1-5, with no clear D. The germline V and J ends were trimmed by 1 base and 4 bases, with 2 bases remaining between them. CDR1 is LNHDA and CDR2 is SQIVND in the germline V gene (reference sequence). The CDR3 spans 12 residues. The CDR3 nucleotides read TGTGCCAGTAGTATAGCGAATCAGCCCCAGCATTTT. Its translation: CASSIANQPQHF. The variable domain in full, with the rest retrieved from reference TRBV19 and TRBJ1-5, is DGGITQSPKYLFRKEGQNVTLSCEQNLNHDAMYWYRQDPGQGLRLIYYSQIVNDFQKGDIAEGYSVSREKKESFPLTVTSAQKNPTAFYLCASSIANQPQHFGDGTRLSIL.

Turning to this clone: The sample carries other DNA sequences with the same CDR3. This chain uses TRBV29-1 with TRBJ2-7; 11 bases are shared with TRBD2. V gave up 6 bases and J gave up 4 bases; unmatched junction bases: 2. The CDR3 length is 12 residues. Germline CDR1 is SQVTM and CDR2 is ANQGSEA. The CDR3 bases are TGCAGCGTCCGGACTAGCGGGTACGAGCAGTACTTC. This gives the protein CSVRTSGYEQYF.

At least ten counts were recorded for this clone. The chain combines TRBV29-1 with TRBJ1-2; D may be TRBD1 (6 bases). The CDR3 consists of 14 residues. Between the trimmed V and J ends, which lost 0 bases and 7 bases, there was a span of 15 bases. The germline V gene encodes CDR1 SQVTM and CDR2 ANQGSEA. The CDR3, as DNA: TGCAGCGTTGAAGATCGACGGAGAGGGGGTGGCTACACCTTC. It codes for CSVEDRRRGGGYTF.

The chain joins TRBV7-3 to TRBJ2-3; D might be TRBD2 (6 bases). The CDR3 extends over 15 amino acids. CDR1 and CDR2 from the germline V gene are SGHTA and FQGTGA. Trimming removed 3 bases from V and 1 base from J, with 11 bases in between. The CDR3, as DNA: TGTGCCAGCAGCTTTCTTCCTAGCGGCACAGATACGCAGTATTTT. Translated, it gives CASSFLPSGTDTQYF. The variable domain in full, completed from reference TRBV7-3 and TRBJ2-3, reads GAGVSQTPSNKVTEKGKYVELRCDPISGHTALYWYRQSLGQGPEFLIYFQGTGAADDSGLPNDRFFAVRPEGSVSTLKIQRTERGDSAVYLCASSFLPSGTDTQYFGPGTRLTVL.